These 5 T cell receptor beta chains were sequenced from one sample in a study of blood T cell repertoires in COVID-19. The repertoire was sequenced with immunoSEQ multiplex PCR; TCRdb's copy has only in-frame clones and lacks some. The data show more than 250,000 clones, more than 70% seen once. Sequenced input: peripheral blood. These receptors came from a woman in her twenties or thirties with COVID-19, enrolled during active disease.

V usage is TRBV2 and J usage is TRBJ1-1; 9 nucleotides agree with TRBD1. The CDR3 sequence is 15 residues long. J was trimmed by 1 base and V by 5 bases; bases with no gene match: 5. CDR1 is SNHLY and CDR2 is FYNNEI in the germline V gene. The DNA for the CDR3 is TGTGCCAGCAGTCATCCGGGACAGGGGAACACTGAAGCTTTCTTT. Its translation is CASSHPGQGNTEAFF.

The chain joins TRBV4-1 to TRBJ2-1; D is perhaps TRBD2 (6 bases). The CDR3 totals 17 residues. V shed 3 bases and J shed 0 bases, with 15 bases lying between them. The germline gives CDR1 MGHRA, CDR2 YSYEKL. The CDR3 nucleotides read TGCGCCAGCAGCCACAGGACTATGGTCGGCTCCTACAATGAGCAGTTCTTC. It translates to CASSHRTMVGSYNEQFF.

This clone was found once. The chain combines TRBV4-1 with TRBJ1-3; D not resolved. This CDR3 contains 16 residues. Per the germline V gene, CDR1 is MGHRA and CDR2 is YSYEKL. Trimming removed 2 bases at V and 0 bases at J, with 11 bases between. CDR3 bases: TGCGCCAGCAGCCAACCAGGACGGGACTCTGGAAACACCATATATTTT. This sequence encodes CASSQPGRDSGNTIYF.

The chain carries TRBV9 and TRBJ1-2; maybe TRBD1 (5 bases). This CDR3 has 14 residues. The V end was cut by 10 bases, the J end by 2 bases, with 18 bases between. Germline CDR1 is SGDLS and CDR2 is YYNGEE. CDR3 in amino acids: CARGRGGRNYGYTF. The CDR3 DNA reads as TGTGCCCGGGGCCGGGGGGGAAGAAACTATGGCTACACCTTC.

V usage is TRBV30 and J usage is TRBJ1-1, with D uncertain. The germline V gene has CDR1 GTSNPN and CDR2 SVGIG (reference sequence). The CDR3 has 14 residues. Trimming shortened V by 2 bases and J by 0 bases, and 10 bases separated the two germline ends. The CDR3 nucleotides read TGTGCCTGGAGTACAGCCCGGATGAACACTGAAGCTTTCTTT. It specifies CAWSTARMNTEAFF.